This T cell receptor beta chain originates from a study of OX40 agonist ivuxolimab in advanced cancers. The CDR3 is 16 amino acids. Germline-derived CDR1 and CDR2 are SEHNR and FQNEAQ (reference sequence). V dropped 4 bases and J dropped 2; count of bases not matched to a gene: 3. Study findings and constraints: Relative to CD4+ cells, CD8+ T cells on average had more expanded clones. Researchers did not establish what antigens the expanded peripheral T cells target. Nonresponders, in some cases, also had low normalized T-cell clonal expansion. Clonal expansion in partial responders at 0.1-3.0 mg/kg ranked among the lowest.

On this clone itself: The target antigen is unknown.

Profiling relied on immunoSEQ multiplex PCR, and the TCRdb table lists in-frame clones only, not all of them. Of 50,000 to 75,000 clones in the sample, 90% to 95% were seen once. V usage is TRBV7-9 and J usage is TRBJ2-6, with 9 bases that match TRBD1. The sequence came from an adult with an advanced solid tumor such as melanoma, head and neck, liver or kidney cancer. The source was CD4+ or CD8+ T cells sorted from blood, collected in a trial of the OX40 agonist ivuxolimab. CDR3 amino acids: CASSSDRGTGANVLTF. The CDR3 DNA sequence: TGTGCCAGCAGCTCCGACAGGGGGACTGGGGCCAACGTCCTGACTTTC.